This entry describes one T cell receptor beta chain. The antigen remains unidentified. These data belong to a study of beta chain features in type 1 diabetes. Study summary: Sorted cells numbering roughly 100,000,000 were examined across all samples.

This CDR3 has 19 residues. Germline V gene data show CDR1 as SGHRS and CDR2 as YFSETQ. V shed 4 bases and J shed 0 bases, with 20 bases lying between them. Findings of the study overall: Type 1 diabetes patients had moderately but significantly shorter TCRB CDR3s in all four CD4+ subsets. Researchers caution that PCR might favor shorter templates, equally among patients and controls.

Since all of the isolated RNA was reverse transcribed, expressed TCRB transcripts were what got sequenced. It was found that naive, central memory and regulatory T cell samples averaged roughly 3.6 million reads. This table comes from immunoSEQ multiplex PCR, and its TCRdb copy is limited to in-frame clones, with some not included. The sample contains about 300,000 clones, roughly 13% of which appear only once. Populations isolated by sorting all had purity greater than 95%. Sequencing was performed on naive CD4+ T cells from blood. The sequence was obtained from a woman aged 18-29 years with type 1 diabetes. The rearrangement links TRBV5-1 to TRBJ2-6, with D possibly being TRBD2 (6 bases). The CDR3 bases are TGCGCCAGCAGCCCAGGAGGGCAGGGCCATAACTCTGGGGCCAACGTCCTGACTTTC. It codes for CASSPGGQGHNSGANVLTF.